This is a list of T cell receptor beta chains from one sample in a study of PD-1 blockade in classical Hodgkin lymphoma. The data were produced by immunoSEQ multiplex PCR, yet TCRdb's version contains in-frame clones alone and is incomplete. This table has about 43,000 clones, roughly 78% appearing once. The specimen was peripheral blood mononuclear cells (PBMCs), collected before the second cycle of nivolumab. These receptors all come from a human donor with classical Hodgkin lymphoma. CDR3s include the opening cysteine and the closing phenylalanine or tryptophan. A D gene is named only where the DNA matches it firmly. Some rows have no size entry. The others give once, few or many, or a class for an expanded clone.

j_gene,len,v_gene,abundance,d_gene,CDR3aa,CDR3nt
TRBJ1-2,16,TRBV4-2,.,TRBD1,CASSQEVGQGGYGYTF,TGTGCCAGCAGCCAAGAGGTGGGACAGGGAGGCTATGGCTACACCTTC
TRBJ2-1,16,TRBV5-8,.,TRBD2,CASSSRLAGFHNEQFF,TGTGCCAGCAGTTCCCGACTAGCAGGTTTCCACAATGAGCAGTTCTTC
TRBJ1-1,11,TRBV29-1,.,TRBD1,CSVETGGKAFF,TGCAGCGTTGAGACAGGGGGGAAAGCTTTCTTT
TRBJ2-7,15,TRBV4-1,medium-sized,TRBD2,CASSQGTGRALEKYF,TGCGCCAGCAGCCAAGGGACCGGGAGGGCCCTCGAAAAGTACTTC
TRBJ1-1,12,TRBV4-3,.,.,CASSPTSGEAFF,TGCGCCAGCAGCCCCACCTCGGGGGAAGCTTTCTTT
TRBJ2-5,14,TRBV5-4,.,.,CASSLVGSWETQYF,TGTGCCAGCAGCTTGGTTGGCAGTTGGGAGACCCAGTACTTC
TRBJ2-3,11,TRBV6-1,.,.,CASSDADTQYF,TGTGCCAGCAGTGATGCAGATACGCAGTATTTT
TRBJ1-2,14,TRBV28,.,.,CASSLSGTYFGYTF,TGTGCCAGCAGTTTATCTGGGACATATTTTGGCTACACCTTC
TRBJ1-1,14,TRBV6-6,.,.,CASSSDGLNTEAFF,TGTGCCAGCTCCTCGGACGGTCTGAACACTGAAGCTTTCTTT
TRBJ2-2,13,TRBV5-6,once,.,CASSLELAGELFF,TGTGCCAGCAGCTTAGAATTGGCCGGGGAGCTGTTTTTT
TRBJ2-7,12,TRBV19,.,.,CASSPGGYEQYF,TGTGCCAGTAGTCCGGGTGGGTACGAGCAGTACTTC
TRBJ1-1,15,TRBV7-2,medium-sized,.,CASSLGGSPNTEAFF,TGTGCCAGCAGCTTAGGCGGCAGCCCGAACACTGAAGCTTTCTTT
TRBJ1-1,13,TRBV11-1,.,TRBD1,CASSLDRGSEAFF,TGTGCCAGCAGCTTAGACAGGGGATCTGAAGCTTTCTTT
TRBJ2-7,13,TRBV30,.,TRBD2,CAWSIAGDREQYF,TGTGCCTGGAGTATAGCGGGAGATCGCGAGCAGTACTTC
TRBJ1-2,12,TRBV10-3,.,TRBD1,CAAGGDSYGYTF,TGTGCCGCGGGGGGGGACAGCTATGGCTACACCTTC
TRBJ2-2,14,TRBV5-4,once,.,CASSWAARTGELFF,TGTGCCAGCAGCTGGGCCGCCAGGACCGGGGAGCTGTTTTTT
TRBJ2-5,18,TRBV7-6,.,.,CASSLDQKTAFLEETQYF,TGTGCCAGCAGCTTAGATCAAAAAACGGCCTTTCTTGAAGAGACCCAGTACTTC
TRBJ2-1,15,TRBV5-6,.,TRBD1,CAGSLSWTGSNEQFF,TGTGCCGGCAGCTTGAGTTGGACAGGGAGCAATGAGCAGTTCTTC
TRBJ2-1,14,TRBV28,once,.,CASRSGQIYNEQFF,TGTGCCAGCAGGTCCGGACAGATCTACAATGAGCAGTTCTTC